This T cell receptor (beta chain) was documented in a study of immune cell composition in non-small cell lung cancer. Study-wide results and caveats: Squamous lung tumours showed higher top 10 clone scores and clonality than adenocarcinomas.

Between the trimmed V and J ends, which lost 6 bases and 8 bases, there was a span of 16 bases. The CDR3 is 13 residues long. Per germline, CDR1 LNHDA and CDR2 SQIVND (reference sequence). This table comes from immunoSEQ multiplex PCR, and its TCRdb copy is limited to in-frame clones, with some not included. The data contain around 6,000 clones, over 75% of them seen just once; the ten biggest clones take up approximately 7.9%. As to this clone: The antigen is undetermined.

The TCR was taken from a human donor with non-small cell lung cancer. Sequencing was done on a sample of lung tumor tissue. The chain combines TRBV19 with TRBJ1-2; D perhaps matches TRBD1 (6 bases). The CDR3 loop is CASSNQGLGGYTF. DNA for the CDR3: TGTGCCAGTAGCAATCAGGGGTTGGGCGGCTACACCTTC.